This TCR beta chain was identified during a study of shared clonotypes between healthy human individuals. Turning to the study itself: CD4 naive and CD4 memory each took three plates per donor, while CD8 naive took two and CD8 memory one.

Study-level points and caveats: Only blood was sampled; tissue repertoires likely differ. Among a few donors, around 5% of naive CD4 clonotypes were found in common.

V was shortened by 1 base and J by 2 bases, with 16 bases between the two germline ends. Per the germline V gene, CDR1 is SGHTA and CDR2 is FQGNSA. The CDR3 is made up of 17 amino acids. TCRdb's copy holds only in-frame clones and misses some; the assay was immunoSEQ multiplex PCR. The sample lists some 690,000 clones; 90% were seen once. About this clone itself: The antigen is undetermined.

The gene calls are TRBV7-2 and TRBJ2-3; a weak D match, TRBD1 (6 bases). The source of this sequence is a man aged 18 to 30 in good health. Some clones in this sample may be carry-over from other donors' samples. Material for sequencing was memory CD8+ T cells from PBMCs. Subset described: CD45RO+ cells pooled with CCR7-negative TemRA cells. For the CDR3, the DNA is TGTGCCAGCAGCTTAGGACACAGGGCACCCTTCACAGATACGCAGTATTTT. It encodes CASSLGHRAPFTDTQYF.